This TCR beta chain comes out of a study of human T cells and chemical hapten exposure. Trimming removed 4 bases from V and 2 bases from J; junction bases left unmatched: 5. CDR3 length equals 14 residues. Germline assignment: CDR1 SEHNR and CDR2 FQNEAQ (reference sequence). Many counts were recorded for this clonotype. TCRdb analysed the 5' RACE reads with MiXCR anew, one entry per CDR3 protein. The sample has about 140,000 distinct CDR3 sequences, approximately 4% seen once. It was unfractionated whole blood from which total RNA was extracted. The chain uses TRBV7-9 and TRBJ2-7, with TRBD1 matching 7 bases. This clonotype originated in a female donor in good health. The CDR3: CASSSDRVTYEQYF. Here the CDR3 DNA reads TGTGCCAGCAGCTCTGACAGGGTAACCTACGAGCAGTACTTC.